This T cell receptor beta chain emerged from a study of cytomegalovirus exposure and HLA in healthy donors. The CDR3 has 16 residues. V was clipped by 2 bases and J by 6 bases; unmatched bases: 11. The V gene's germline CDR1 is SGHVS and CDR2 FQNEAQ. Comment on this clone: The antigen remains unidentified.

The PCR had 60 Vbeta and 13 Jbeta primers. Only in-frame clones appear in the TCRdb table, and some are missing; sequencing was by immunoSEQ multiplex PCR. The repertoire holds 95,000 to 110,000 clones, with less than 80% as singletons. Findings and caveats of the study: In a later analysis, CMV-associated beta chains were mostly HLA-associated, it appeared.

The chain couples TRBV7-8 to TRBJ2-3, with TRBD2 identical over 7 bases. The material sequenced was PBMCs. This clonotype originated in a man aged 30-40 years in good health and CMV-seronegative. CDR3 nucleotide sequence: TGTGCCAGCAGCTTACTAGCGGATTTAGCTGTTGATACGCAGTATTTT. The encoded protein is CASSLLADLAVDTQYF.